What follows describes a single T cell receptor beta chain. This entry belongs to a study of T cell changes during pregnancy in multiple sclerosis. The table came from immunoSEQ multiplex PCR; TCRdb's copy has only in-frame clones and leaves some out. The repertoire holds tens of thousands of clones, with 93% as singletons. This CDR3 contains 12 residues. Trimming pared 5 bases from V and 5 bases from J, leaving 6 bases between. The germline V gene encodes CDR1 SGHTA and CDR2 FQGTGA. The sequences come from peripheral blood, collected in the second trimester of pregnancy. The chain combines TRBV7-3 with TRBJ2-2; D uncertain. The TCR sequence derives from a female donor with multiple sclerosis, enrolled in a pregnancy study. The CDR3 DNA sequence: TGTGCCAGCAGCCGGGTTACCGGGGAGCTGTTTTTT. Protein product: CASSRVTGELFF.